The 24 T cell receptor beta chains below were found in one sample sequenced in a study of T cells in Graves' hyperthyroidism and ophthalmopathy. It was RNA transcripts that yielded the amplified TCR beta CDR3 regions. HTBI primers drove first-round RT-PCR of the TCR CDR3. One entry per CDR3 protein, called by TCRdb with MiXCR from the multiplex PCR reads. This sample has 600,000 to 650,000 distinct CDR3 sequences, with under 25% found just once. The material sequenced was blood. Receptors originate from a man younger than 45 with Graves' ophthalmopathy.

This clonotype was seen a few times. The chain employs TRBV6-2 or TRBV6-3 and TRBJ2-3; 11 bases fit TRBD2. Germline V gene data show CDR1 as MNHEY and CDR2 as SVGEGT. V lost 5 bases to trimming and J lost 5 bases; unmatched junction nucleotides: 6. This CDR3 is 15 amino acids long. Written as DNA, the CDR3 is TGTGCCAGCAGTCACAATAGCGGGAGGGTAGATACGCAGTATTTT. As protein: CASSHNSGRVDTQYF.

The table lists this clonotype with a few counts. V and J are TRBV5-5 and TRBJ2-3; D unresolved. The V end lost 1 base, the J end lost 0 bases, and 9 bases lay between the germline ends. CDR1 and CDR2 (germline): SGHKS, YYEKEE (reference sequence). The CDR3 runs to 15 residues. The CDR3 DNA reads TGTGCCAGCAGCTTGCCTACCGGCAGCACAGATACGCAGTATTTT. Amino acid sequence: CASSLPTGSTDTQYF.

In this sample, this clonotype turned up a few times. The gene calls are TRBV20-1 and TRBJ1-4; no definite D call. Deletions cut 1 base from V and 4 bases from J, with 10 bases between. There are 14 residues in the CDR3. The germline V gene encodes CDR1 DFQATT and CDR2 SNEGSKA (reference sequence). CDR3 protein: CSARGPPNNEKLFF. For the CDR3, the DNA is TGCAGTGCTAGAGGACCGCCGAATAATGAAAAACTGTTTTTT.

This clonotype was recorded a few times. This chain links TRBV6-2 or TRBV6-3 with TRBJ2-3; tentative D call: TRBD2 (6 bases). The CDR3 totals 14 residues. Trimming removed 2 bases from V and 2 bases from J, with 8 bases in between. Germline V gene sequence: CDR1 MNHEY, CDR2 SVGEGT. CDR3 coding DNA: TGTGCCAGCAGTTACGGACTAATCACAGATACGCAGTATTTT. Protein product: CASSYGLITDTQYF.

This clonotype has just a few counts. Since a much larger clone is just one base distant, this may be a read error. The conserved phenylalanine or tryptophan normally closing the CDR3 is absent here, so this likely arose from a read error. The V call is TRBV24-1, the J call TRBJ2-2; 9 bases are a match to TRBD2. J was trimmed by 5 bases and V by 3 bases; bases with no gene match: 12. The CDR3 spans 18 residues. Germline V gene lookup returns CDR1 KGHDR and CDR2 SFDVKD. The CDR3 is CATSDPNFSGRSTGELFS. The DNA of the CDR3 is TGTGCCACCAGTGATCCCAACTTCAGCGGGAGGAGTACCGGGGAGCTGTTTTCT.

The chain employs TRBV24-1 and TRBJ2-2; 10 positions match TRBD2. The CDR3 has 17 residues. Trimming cost V 4 bases and J 4 bases; bases outside gene matches: 8. From germline, CDR1 is KGHDR and CDR2 SFDVKD. The CDR3 reads CATSEVAGGLFTGELFF. The CDR3, as DNA: TGTGCCACCAGTGAAGTAGCGGGAGGCCTTTTCACCGGGGAGCTGTTTTTT.

This clonotype was found a few times. The rearrangement joins TRBV2 to TRBJ1-3; no clear D gene. V lost 4 bases and J 2 bases, leaving 6 bases between the germline ends. This CDR3 comprises 13 residues. Germline V gene sequence: CDR1 SNHLY, CDR2 FYNNEI. The CDR3 nucleotides are TGTGCCAGCAGTGGGACGGCTGGAAACACCATATATTTT. Protein: CASSGTAGNTIYF.

There are many counts of this clonotype. CDR3: CASSFRPGSGSTDTQYF. The CDR3 nucleotides read TGTGCCAGCAGTTTCCGACCGGGTAGCGGGAGCACAGATACGCAGTATTTT. The J gene is TRBJ2-3, the V gene TRBV12-3 or TRBV12-4; 7 nucleotides line up with TRBD2. V lost 3 bases and J lost 0; bases outside the gene matches: 9. The CDR3 length is 17 residues.

A few counts support this clonotype. The genes are TRBV29-1 and TRBJ1-2, with 8 bases identical to TRBD1. Germline-derived CDR1 and CDR2 are SQVTM and ANQGSEA. The CDR3 has 11 amino acids. Trimming took 5 bases from V and 8 from J; bases not matched to a gene: 4. The CDR3 region is CSVRDRGGYTF. The CDR3 nucleotides read TGCAGCGTTCGAGACAGGGGCGGCTACACCTTC. Drawing the rest from reference TRBV29-1 and TRBJ1-2, the complete variable domain is SAVISQKPSRDICQRGTSLTIQCQVDSQVTMMFWYRQQPGQSLTLIATANQGSEATYESGFVIDKFPISRPNLTFSTLTVSNMSPEDSSIYLCSVRDRGGYTFGSGTRLTVV.

The rearrangement uses TRBV29-1 and TRBJ1-1; D is unclear. V lost 4 bases and J lost 1, with 10 bases in between. Germline CDR1 SQVTM, CDR2 ANQGSEA. This CDR3 contains 13 residues. CDR3 residues: CSVGVAQNTEAFF. The CDR3, as DNA: TGCAGCGTTGGGGTCGCACAGAACACTGAAGCTTTCTTT.

The V call is TRBV15, the J call TRBJ2-7; TRBD1 aligns across 12 bases. V was pared by 0 bases and J by 2 bases, with 11 bases of the junction left unmatched. The CDR3 spans 19 residues. Germline V gene lookup returns CDR1 LNHNV and CDR2 YYDKDF (reference sequence). CDR3 sequence (DNA): TGTGCCACCAGCAGAGATCGAGGGGACAGGGGGCGCAGCACCTACGAGCAGTACTTC. Translated: CATSRDRGDRGRSTYEQYF.

The V and J genes are TRBV7-3 and TRBJ1-1; D not certain. Germline lookup yields CDR1 SGHTA and CDR2 FQGTGA. V was shortened by 5 bases and J by 4 bases, with 11 bases between the two germline ends. This CDR3 is built from 13 residues. The CDR3 DNA is TGTGCCAGCAGCAGAGGCCCATCCACTGAAGCTTTCTTT. Its protein is CASSRGPSTEAFF.

Many counts were recorded for this clonotype. The chain combines TRBV7-3 with TRBJ2-1, with 7 bases that match TRBD2. Germline V CDR1 and CDR2: SGHTA, FQGTGA. The CDR3 totals 15 residues. The J segment lost 0 bases and the V segment lost 4 bases, leaving 3 bases of the junction unmatched. The CDR3 protein is CASSSTSASYNEQFF. CDR3 coding DNA: TGTGCCAGCAGCTCAACTAGCGCCTCCTACAATGAGCAGTTCTTC.

The V and J genes are TRBV24-1 and TRBJ1-1, with D possibly being TRBD1 (5 bases). Trimming pared 4 bases from V and 4 bases from J, leaving 15 bases between. Germline CDR1 reads KGHDR; CDR2 reads SFDVKD. The CDR3 runs to 15 residues. The chain's CDR3 is CATSDSGRESTEAFF. In DNA, the CDR3 is TGTGCCACCAGTGACTCAGGCAGGGAGAGCACTGAAGCTTTCTTT.

This clonotype was observed a few times. The rearrangement uses TRBV3-1 and TRBJ2-7, with TRBD2 matching over 9 bases. V was pared by 4 bases and J by 5 bases, with 3 bases of the junction left unmatched. CDR3 length: 13 amino acids. Germline values: CDR1 LGHDT, CDR2 YNNKEL (reference sequence). CDR3 in DNA: TGTGCCAGCAGCCTCTCTAGCGGGAACGAGCAGTACTTC. The encoded protein is CASSLSSGNEQYF.

This clonotype was counted a few times. This chain links TRBV7-9 with TRBJ1-1; D is perhaps TRBD1 (5 bases). CDR3 length equals 16 residues. The V gene's germline CDR1 is SEHNR and CDR2 FQNEAQ (reference sequence). Trimming took 1 base from V and 0 from J, leaving 12 bases between them. The CDR3 region is CASSLGVGEMNTEAFF. The CDR3, as DNA: TGTGCCAGCAGCTTAGGTGTAGGGGAGATGAACACTGAAGCTTTCTTT.

This clonotype was seen only a few times. This chain uses TRBV7-9 with TRBJ2-1; 9 bases match TRBD1. There are 18 residues in the CDR3. V shed 0 bases, J shed 5 bases, and the junction held 11 bases outside the gene matches. Germline V gives CDR1 SEHNR, CDR2 FQNEAQ (reference sequence). The DNA of the CDR3 is TGTGCCAGCAGCTTAGCAACCCCCGGGACAGGGAGTAACAATGAGCAGTTCTTC. Translated, it gives CASSLATPGTGSNNEQFF.

This clonotype was seen a handful of times. V usage is TRBV20-1 and J usage is TRBJ2-7, with TRBD2 as a possible D gene (6 bases). The CDR3 has 14 residues. Germline V gene sequence: CDR1 DFQATT, CDR2 SNEGSKA (reference sequence). Trimming removed 1 base from V and 2 bases from J, with 12 bases in between. CDR3 nucleotide sequence: TGCAGTGCTAGAGTCCCGACTAGGGCCTACGAGCAGTACTTC. Translation gives CSARVPTRAYEQYF.

In this sample, this clonotype turned up many times. The V gene is TRBV5-1, the J gene TRBJ2-1; tentative D call: TRBD2 (6 bases). The ends were cut back, 4 bases at V and 7 bases at J, with 15 bases in the middle. Germline V gives CDR1 SGHRS, CDR2 YFSETQ. The CDR3 spans 14 residues. The CDR3 DNA is TGCGCCAGCAGCCAGGGACTGTCTACTAATGAGCAGTTCTTC. This gives the protein CASSQGLSTNEQFF.

This chain connects TRBV5-1 to TRBJ2-1, with 11 nucleotides matching TRBD2. CDR1 is SGHRS and CDR2 is YFSETQ in the germline V gene. The CDR3 totals 15 residues. The V segment lost 4 bases and the J segment 6 bases; nucleotides outside the gene matches: 6. CDR3 loop: CASSQLAGAGNEQFF. DNA for the CDR3: TGCGCCAGCAGCCAACTAGCGGGAGCCGGCAATGAGCAGTTCTTC.

This clonotype was observed a few times. This chain links TRBV5-1 with TRBJ2-3, with 8 bases identical to TRBD1. Germline loops: CDR1 SGHRS, CDR2 YFSETQ. This CDR3 is 16 amino acids long. Trimming at V came to 2 bases and at J to 4 bases, leaving 9 bases not matched to a gene. The CDR3 here is CASSFPGTGLADTQYF. The CDR3 coding sequence is TGCGCCAGCAGCTTCCCCGGGACAGGACTGGCAGATACGCAGTATTTT.

This clonotype showed up just a few times. V is TRBV28 and J is TRBJ2-5; 9 bases line up with TRBD2. The CDR3 covers 13 residues. V lost 6 bases, J lost 5 bases, and 4 bases stayed unmatched. Germline lookup yields CDR1 MDHEN and CDR2 SYDVKM. CDR3 protein: CASRRSGRETQYF. CDR3 bases: TGTGCCAGCAGGAGGAGCGGGAGGGAGACCCAGTACTTC.

The chain couples TRBV10-3 to TRBJ1-3, with unresolved D. This CDR3 contains 14 residues. V lost 4 bases, J lost 0 bases, and 7 bases lay in between. CDR1 and CDR2 (germline): ENHRY, SYGVKD. The CDR3 protein is CAISVTSSGNTIYF. Here the CDR3 DNA reads TGTGCCATCAGTGTTACCAGCTCTGGAAACACCATATATTTT.

This clonotype was seen many times. The CDR3 loop reads CSVGQGLTEAFF. CDR3 DNA: TGCAGCGTTGGGCAGGGACTCACTGAAGCTTTCTTT. This rearrangement joins TRBV29-1 to TRBJ1-1; tentatively, D is TRBD1 (5 bases). Germline V gene lookup returns CDR1 SQVTM and CDR2 ANQGSEA. The V end was cut by 4 bases, the J end by 4 bases, with 10 bases between. The CDR3 extends over 12 amino acids.